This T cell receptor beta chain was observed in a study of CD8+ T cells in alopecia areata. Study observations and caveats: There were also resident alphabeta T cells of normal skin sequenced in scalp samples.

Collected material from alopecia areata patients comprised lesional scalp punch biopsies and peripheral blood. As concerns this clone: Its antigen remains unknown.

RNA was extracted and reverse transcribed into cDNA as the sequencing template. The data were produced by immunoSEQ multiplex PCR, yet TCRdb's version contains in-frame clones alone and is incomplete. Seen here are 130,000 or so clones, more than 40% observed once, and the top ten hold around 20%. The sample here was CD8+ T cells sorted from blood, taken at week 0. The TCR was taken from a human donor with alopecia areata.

The CDR3 reads CASSWGPGGELFF. For the CDR3, the DNA is TGTGCCAGCAGTTGGGGGCCGGGCGGGGAGCTGTTTTTT. This rearrangement joins TRBV11-2 to TRBJ2-2; TRBD1 might be the D (6 bases). This CDR3 spans 13 amino acids. Trimming removed 6 bases at V and 7 bases at J, with 12 bases between. Germline CDR1 reads SGHAT; CDR2 reads FQNNGV. The variable domain in full, with the rest retrieved from reference TRBV11-2 and TRBJ2-2, is EAGVAQSPRYKIIEKRQSVAFWCNPISGHATLYWYQQILGQGPKLLIQFQNNGVVDDSQLPKDRFSAERLKGVDSTLKIQPAKLEDSAVYLCASSWGPGGELFFGEGSRLTVL.